Listed below are T cell receptor beta chains from one sample, sequenced in a study of T cell responses to AZD1222 COVID-19 vaccine. TCRdb keeps only in-frame clones here, not all; method: immunoSEQ multiplex PCR. The repertoire holds 95,000 to 150,000 clones, with around 85% as singletons. The sample here was peripheral blood, taken on day 0 of AZD1222 vaccination. Receptor source: an adult in good health. Each CDR3 is given with its conserved first and last residue. The order of the fields is V gene, D gene, J gene, clone size, CDR3 DNA, CDR3 protein. A D gene is named only where the DNA matches it firmly. Not all rows give a size; the values are once, few, many and, for expanded clones, a class.

>TRBV14|-|TRBJ2-7|-
TGTGCCAGCAGCCAAATGACTAGTCGTTACGAGCAGTACTTC
CASSQMTSRYEQYF
>TRBV5-1|TRBD1|TRBJ1-1|-
TGCGCCAGCAGCTCGAGGACAGGGATGGGGGTCGAAGCTTTCTTT
CASSSRTGMGVEAFF
>TRBV19|-|TRBJ2-7|-
TGTGCCAGTAGTAGGACCGGGGCGGGGAATTTTTACGAGCAGTACTTC
CASSRTGAGNFYEQYF
>TRBV10-3|TRBD2|TRBJ2-1|once
TGTGCCGCCTCCCTAGCGGGCAATTTCAATGAGCAGTTCTTC
CAASLAGNFNEQFF
>TRBV24-1|TRBD1|TRBJ1-1|once
TGTGCCACCAGTGATACAGGACAGGGGGCCACTGAAGCTTTCTTT
CATSDTGQGATEAFF
>TRBV2|-|TRBJ2-6|-
TGTGCCAGCAGCTACAGGGTCTCCACCCCCTCTGGGGCCAACGTCCTGACTTTC
CASSYRVSTPSGANVLTF
>TRBV2|TRBD1|TRBJ1-2|once
TGTGCCAGCAGTGGACAGGGGGCCAACTATGGCTACACCTTC
CASSGQGANYGYTF
>TRBV7-2|-|TRBJ1-3|-
TGTGCCAGCAGCTTATGGGGGTATGGAAACACCATATATTTT
CASSLWGYGNTIYF
>TRBV28|TRBD1|TRBJ1-5|-
TGTGCCAGCAGTTTAGGGGACAGGGTGTCGCCCCAGCATTTT
CASSLGDRVSPQHF
>TRBV30|TRBD1|TRBJ2-4|-
TGTGCCTACCGGGACAGGGGGCGCGGAAACATTCAGTACTTC
CAYRDRGRGNIQYF
>TRBV6-2/TRBV6-3|-|TRBJ1-1|-
TGTGCCAGCAGTTTGGGAGTCACTGAAGCTTTCTTT
CASSLGVTEAFF
>TRBV30|-|TRBJ1-2|-
TGTGCCTTTTCGAACCCGGATTCCTATGGCTACACCTTC
CAFSNPDSYGYTF
>TRBV19|-|TRBJ1-2|-
TGTGCCAGTAGTATGCAGGGATGGTATGGCTACACCTTC
CASSMQGWYGYTF
>TRBV18|TRBD2|TRBJ2-7|once
TGTGCCAGCTCACCACCAGGACTAGCGGGAGGGCCCTACGAGCAGTACTTC
CASSPPGLAGGPYEQYF
>TRBV6-4|TRBD2|TRBJ2-1|-
TGTGCCAGCAGTGATGGGCGGGGGGCCAACAATGAGCAGTTCTTC
CASSDGRGANNEQFF
>TRBV3-1/TRBV3-2|TRBD1|TRBJ1-2|-
TGTGCCAGCAGCCCCTTCCGGGACAGGGTTACTAACTATGGCTACACCTTC
CASSPFRDRVTNYGYTF
>TRBV6-5|-|TRBJ1-2|-
TGTGCCAGCAGTTACGGTCGGGGAAACTATGGCTACACCTTC
CASSYGRGNYGYTF
>TRBV7-2|-|TRBJ1-1|-
TGTGCCAGCAGCTTAGGTCGATCCATGACTGAAGCTTTCTTT
CASSLGRSMTEAFF
>TRBV9|TRBD2|TRBJ2-1|-
TGTGCCAGCAGCGTCAGGGCGGGAGGGCCCAATGAGCAGTTCTTC
CASSVRAGGPNEQFF
>TRBV12-3/TRBV12-4|-|TRBJ1-1|few
TGTGCCAGCAGTTTAAAGGGGAACACTGAAGCTTTCTTT
CASSLKGNTEAFF
>TRBV28|-|TRBJ1-2|-
TGTGCCAGCAGTTTATATAAGCCAGAAACCTATGGCTACACCTTC
CASSLYKPETYGYTF
>TRBV6-2/TRBV6-3|-|TRBJ1-4|few
TGTGCCAGCAGCCCCCGACCGGGGCCAAATGAAAAACTGTTTTTT
CASSPRPGPNEKLFF
>TRBV28|TRBD2|TRBJ2-7|-
TGTGCCAGCAGTTTCCTTTGGGGCGGGGGCTACGAGCAGTACTTC
CASSFLWGGGYEQYF
>TRBV2|-|TRBJ2-3|-
TGTGCCAGCAGTGAGGGCGTCGCCGGTAGCACAGATACGCAGTATTTT
CASSEGVAGSTDTQYF
>TRBV11-2|-|TRBJ2-3|-
TGTGCCAGCAGCTTAGGCCTACAGATACCCACAGATACGCAGTATTTT
CASSLGLQIPTDTQYF
>TRBV28|TRBD2|TRBJ2-6|-
TGTGCCAGCAGTTTCAACCCCAGGACTAGCGGGGGGTTGCCTGGGGCCAACGTCCTGACTTTC
CASSFNPRTSGGLPGANVLTF
>TRBV12-2|-|TRBJ2-7|-
TGTGCAAGTCCATCCCTTTTCCCTTTCTACGAGCAGTACTTC
CASPSLFPFYEQYF
>TRBV30|TRBD1|TRBJ1-1|-
TGTGCCTGGAGTTCACAGGGGATCAACACTGAAGCTTTCTTT
CAWSSQGINTEAFF
>TRBV2|TRBD1|TRBJ1-5|-
TGTGCCAGCAGTCGACAGGGGATCTATCAGCCCCAGCATTTT
CASSRQGIYQPQHF
>TRBV27|TRBD1|TRBJ2-7|-
TGTGCCAGCAGCCCCCCGGCAGGGGGCATCTACGAGCAGTACTTC
CASSPPAGGIYEQYF
>TRBV2|TRBD1|TRBJ1-1|once
TGTGCCAGCAGTGTAGACAGGGGCCTGGAGGGAGCTTTCTTT
CASSVDRGLEGAFF
>TRBV30|-|TRBJ1-2|-
TGTGCCTGGAGTCCGGGGGACTATGGCTACACCTTC
CAWSPGDYGYTF
>TRBV7-3|TRBD2|TRBJ2-1|-
TGTGCCAGCAGCGCCGTTGCGGGAGGGTTGAATGAGCAGTTCTTC
CASSAVAGGLNEQFF
>TRBV5-4|-|TRBJ2-7|once
TGTGCCAGCAGCGCAGGACGGATCACCAGCTCCTACGAGCAGTACTTC
CASSAGRITSSYEQYF
>TRBV15|TRBD1|TRBJ1-2|-
TGTGCCACCAGCAGAGGCATAGACAGGGATCGAGGCTACACCTTC
CATSRGIDRDRGYTF
>TRBV28|-|TRBJ1-5|-
TGTGCCAGCCGGGCCGGGGGAATTTTATCCCAGCATTTT
CASRAGGILSQHF
>TRBV3-1/TRBV3-2|TRBD2|TRBJ2-2|once
TGTGCCAGCAGCTACCGGACTAGCGGGAACACCGGGGAGCTGTTTTTT
CASSYRTSGNTGELFF
>TRBV25-1|-|TRBJ2-3|-
TGTGCCAGCAGTGAACAGGAAGATACGCAGTATTTT
CASSEQEDTQYF
>TRBV7-9|-|TRBJ1-5|once
TGTGCCAGCAGCTTCGGGGATCAGCCCCAGCATTTT
CASSFGDQPQHF